A selection of T cell receptor beta chains follows, all from one sample in a study of blood T cells in healthy people across ages. MiXCR was run by TCRdb on the 5' RACE reads, yielding one entry per CDR3 protein. This table has 1.5 million to 2 million distinct CDR3 sequences, 28% appearing once. The sequenced sample was blood. Receptors originate from a woman between 25 and 40 years old in good health. The CDR3 runs from the conserved cysteine through the conserved F or W.

v_call | cdr3_aa
TRBV6-5 | CASSYAVSTDTQYF
TRBV5-1 | CASSNADPGYGYTF
TRBV9 | CASSVEGELYEQYF
TRBV9 | CASSVVVTGDGYTF
TRBV9 | CASSVEQNTGELFF
TRBV20-1 | CSASLAGSHEQFF
TRBV4-1 | CASSQESGGWTEAFF
TRBV20-1 | CSARTGGEGEKLFF
TRBV12-3/TRBV12-4 | CASSLQGAGTGELFF
TRBV9 | CASSVGVTDTQYF
TRBV18 | CASSSSGGRGYEQYF
TRBV20-1 | CSARPVKKTDTQYF
TRBV6-2/TRBV6-3 | CASIQGRLNTEAFF
TRBV20-1 | CSARGSSQSTDTQYF
TRBV9 | CASSVDPAGGKNTGELFF
TRBV5-5 | CASSPHRVDQPQHF
TRBV18 | CASSPTHRTEAFF
TRBV12-3/TRBV12-4 | CASSPDRTDEQFF
TRBV6-2/TRBV6-3 | CASMSRTDTQYF
TRBV15 | CATSRDQQPQHF
TRBV7-2 | CASSSVGGATGTQYF
TRBV11-2 | CASSLRSGTASYNEQFF
TRBV29-1 | CSVSRQNYGYTF
TRBV27 | CASSYKDSQPQHF
TRBV12-3/TRBV12-4 | CASSFRLLRRRDRGPYEQYF
TRBV20-1 | CSASAEISYEQYF
TRBV29-1 | CSVAGQLNQPQHF
TRBV20-1 | CSARDEAGGSISYEQYF
TRBV20-1 | CSARDTRDHTEAFF
TRBV10-3 | CAISAGSGNTIYF
TRBV7-4 | CASSWDFTDTQYF
TRBV12-3/TRBV12-4 | CASTPRGSGANVLTF
TRBV5-1 | CASSSTNAGGGDTQYF
TRBV4-1 | CASSQERGGPLRKLFF
TRBV12-3/TRBV12-4 | CASSSGQGMYEQYF
TRBV20-1 | CSARQQDHQPQHF
TRBV28 | CASSPGQTDGYTF
TRBV5-5 | CASTWGQVPYEQYF
TRBV5-1 | CASSWRSFGNSPLHF
TRBV28 | CASKGPYTQYF
TRBV5-1 | CASSLGQLSSYEQYF
TRBV28 | CASLTGGSYGYTF
TRBV7-2 | CASSLQGAVPYEQYF
TRBV5-1 | CASSTSGGLTDTQYF
TRBV3-1 | CASSQGTGSFYEQYF
TRBV28 | CASNRFGANVLTF
TRBV20-1 | CSAARQVNQPQHF
TRBV7-3 | CASSLLASGATGGGQYF
TRBV12-3/TRBV12-4 | CASRSSSSNTEAFF
TRBV6-1 | CASSSTGTGGKGQRYF
TRBV2 | CASSQEKGETQYF
TRBV20-1 | CSARGRGYTF
TRBV20-1 | CSARQPLMWNEQFF
TRBV5-1 | CASSVTSGATQYF
TRBV5-1 | CASSGKHSSTDTQYF
TRBV12-3/TRBV12-4 | CASKLRRQDTQYF